This record concerns one TCR beta chain sequence. The antigen is unknown. The length of the CDR3 is 17 residues. V lost 4 bases to trimming and J lost 1 base; unmatched junction nucleotides: 12. Germline lookup yields CDR1 MDHEN and CDR2 SYDVKM. This sample was included in a study of T cell repertoires in cytomegalovirus infection. Study details: Evidence of both CMV infection and a matching HLA type came from public TCR beta signatures.

Findings and limits, study-wide: Clonotype analysis showed dominance of the ex vivo response by HLA-C-restricted CMV-specific TCR beta clonotypes. People with CMV and the relevant HLA were identified by cumulative public TCR beta family frequency.

TCRdb processed the reads anew with MiXCR; each CDR3 protein has one entry. Of around 180,000 distinct CDR3 sequences in the sample, roughly a fifth were seen once. The chain couples TRBV28 to TRBJ1-1, with 7 positions matching TRBD1. The source is a human donor in good health (CMV status not recorded). Some clones in this sample may be carry-over from other donors' samples. Source material: PBMCs. The CDR3 DNA follows: TGTGCCAGCAGTTCCATAAGACAGGGTTCCCAGAACACTGAAGCTTTCTTT. Protein product: CASSSIRQGSQNTEAFF.